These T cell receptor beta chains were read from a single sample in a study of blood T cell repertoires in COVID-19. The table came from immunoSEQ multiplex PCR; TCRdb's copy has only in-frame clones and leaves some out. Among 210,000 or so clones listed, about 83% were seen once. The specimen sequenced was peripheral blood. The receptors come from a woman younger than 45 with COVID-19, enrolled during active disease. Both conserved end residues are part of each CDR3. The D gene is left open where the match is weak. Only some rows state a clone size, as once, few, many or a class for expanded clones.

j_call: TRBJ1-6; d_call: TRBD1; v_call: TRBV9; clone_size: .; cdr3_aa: CASSKTRGLSPLHF; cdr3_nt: TGTGCCAGCAGCAAAACCAGGGGGCTCTCACCCCTCCACTTT
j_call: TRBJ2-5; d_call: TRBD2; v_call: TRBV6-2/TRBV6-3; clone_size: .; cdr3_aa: CASSLSISHTSGSTQYF; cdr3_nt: TGTGCCAGCAGTTTATCTATATCCCACACTAGCGGGTCGACCCAGTACTTC
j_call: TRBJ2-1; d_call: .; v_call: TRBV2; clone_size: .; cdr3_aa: CASSGENEQFF; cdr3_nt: TGTGCCAGCAGTGGTGAGAATGAGCAGTTCTTC
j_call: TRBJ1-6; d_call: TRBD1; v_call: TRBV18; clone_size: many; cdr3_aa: CASSPSQGNSYNSPLHF; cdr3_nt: TGTGCCAGCTCACCATCACAGGGGAACTCCTATAATTCACCCCTCCACTTT
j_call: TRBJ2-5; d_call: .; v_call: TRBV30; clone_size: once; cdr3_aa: CAWERGGHGTQYF; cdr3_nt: TGTGCCTGGGAGCGAGGAGGGCATGGGACCCAGTACTTC
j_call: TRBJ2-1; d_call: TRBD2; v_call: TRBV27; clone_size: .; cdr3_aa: CASSLSPGLATNEQFF; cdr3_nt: TGTGCCAGCAGTTTATCACCGGGACTAGCCACGAATGAGCAGTTCTTC
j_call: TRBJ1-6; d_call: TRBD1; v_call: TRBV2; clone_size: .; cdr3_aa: CASKMAGGSYNSPLHF; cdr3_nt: TGTGCCAGCAAAATGGCAGGGGGCTCCTATAATTCACCCCTCCACTTT
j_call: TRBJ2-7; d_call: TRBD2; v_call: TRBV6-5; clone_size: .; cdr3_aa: CASRGLAVDVSEQYF; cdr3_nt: TGTGCCAGCAGGGGTCTAGCGGTAGATGTGAGCGAGCAGTACTTC
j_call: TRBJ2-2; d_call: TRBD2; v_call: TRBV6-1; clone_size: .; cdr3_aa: CASSERAGTSGELFF; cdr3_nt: TGTGCCAGCAGTGAACGGGCCGGGACTAGCGGGGAGCTGTTTTTT
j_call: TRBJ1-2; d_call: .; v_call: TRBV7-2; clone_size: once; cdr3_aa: CASSLSPGSLSGYTF; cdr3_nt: TGTGCCAGCAGCCTATCCCCAGGGTCCCTCAGTGGCTACACCTTC
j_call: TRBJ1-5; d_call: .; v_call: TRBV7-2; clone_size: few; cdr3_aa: CASSLTTDSNQPQHF; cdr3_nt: TGTGCCAGCAGCTTGACAACAGATAGCAATCAGCCCCAGCATTTT
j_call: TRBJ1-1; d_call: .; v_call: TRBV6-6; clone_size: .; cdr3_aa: CASSTQGNTEAFF; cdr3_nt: TGTGCCAGCAGTACACAGGGGAACACTGAAGCTTTCTTT
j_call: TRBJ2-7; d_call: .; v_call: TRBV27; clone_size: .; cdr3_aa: CASSPRGRTYEQYF; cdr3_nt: TGTGCCAGCAGTCCGCGGGGCCGAACCTACGAGCAGTACTTC
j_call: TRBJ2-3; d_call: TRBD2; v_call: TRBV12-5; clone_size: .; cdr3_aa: CASAGRTSGFTDTQYF; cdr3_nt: TGTGCTAGTGCCGGCCGGACTAGCGGGTTCACAGATACGCAGTATTTT
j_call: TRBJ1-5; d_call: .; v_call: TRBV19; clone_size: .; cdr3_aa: CASSLGQSNSNQPQHF; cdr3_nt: TGTGCCAGTAGTCTAGGACAATCGAATAGCAATCAGCCCCAGCATTTT
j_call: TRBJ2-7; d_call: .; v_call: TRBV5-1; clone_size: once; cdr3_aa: CASSLAGGSAYEQYF; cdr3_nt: TGCGCCAGCAGCTTGGCTGGGGGGTCGGCCTACGAGCAGTACTTC
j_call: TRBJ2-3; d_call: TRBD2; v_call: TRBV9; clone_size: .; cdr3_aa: CASSVGASGADTQYF; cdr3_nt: TGTGCCAGCAGCGTAGGGGCTAGCGGCGCAGATACGCAGTATTTT
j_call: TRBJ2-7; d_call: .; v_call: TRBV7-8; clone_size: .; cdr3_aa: CASSPDITRYEQYF; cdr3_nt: TGTGCCAGCAGCCCCGACATTACCCGCTACGAGCAGTACTTC
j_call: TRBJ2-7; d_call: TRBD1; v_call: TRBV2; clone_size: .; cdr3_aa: CASAPGQGFGYEQYF; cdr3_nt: TGTGCCAGCGCCCCGGGACAGGGGTTCGGGTACGAGCAGTACTTC
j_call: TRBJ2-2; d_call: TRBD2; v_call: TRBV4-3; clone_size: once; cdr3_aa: CASSQDAAGGVSGELFF; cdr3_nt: TGCGCCAGCAGCCAAGATGCGGCGGGAGGGGTATCCGGGGAGCTGTTTTTT
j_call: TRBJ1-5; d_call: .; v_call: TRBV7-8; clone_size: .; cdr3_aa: CASSLVDRSNQPQHF; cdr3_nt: TGTGCCAGCAGCTTAGTGGACAGAAGCAATCAGCCCCAGCATTTT
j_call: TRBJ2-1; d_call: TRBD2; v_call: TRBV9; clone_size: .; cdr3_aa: CASKKVAGDNEQFF; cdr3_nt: TGTGCCAGCAAGAAGGTAGCGGGGGACAATGAGCAGTTCTTC
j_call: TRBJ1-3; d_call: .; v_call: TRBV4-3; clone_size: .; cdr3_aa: CASSQAWRGGNTIYF; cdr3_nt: TGCGCCAGCAGCCAAGCATGGCGGGGTGGAAACACCATATATTTT
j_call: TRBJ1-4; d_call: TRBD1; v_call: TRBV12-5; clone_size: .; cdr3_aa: CASGLVWDRGDEKLFF; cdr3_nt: TGTGCTAGTGGTTTGGTATGGGACAGGGGAGATGAAAAACTGTTTTTT
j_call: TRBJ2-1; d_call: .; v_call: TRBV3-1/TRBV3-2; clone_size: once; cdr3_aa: CASSQGGRGFLDNEQFF; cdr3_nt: TGTGCCAGCAGCCAAGGTGGAAGGGGGTTCTTGGACAATGAGCAGTTCTTC
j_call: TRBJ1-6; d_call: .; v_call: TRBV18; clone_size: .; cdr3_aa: CASSPLEAGMGSPLHF; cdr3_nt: TGTGCCAGCTCCCCACTGGAGGCCGGCATGGGTTCACCCCTCCACTTT
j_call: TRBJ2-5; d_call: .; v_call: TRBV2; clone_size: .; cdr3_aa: CASSEEGGRTETQYF; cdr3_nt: TGTGCCAGCAGTGAGGAAGGGGGTAGGACAGAGACCCAGTACTTC
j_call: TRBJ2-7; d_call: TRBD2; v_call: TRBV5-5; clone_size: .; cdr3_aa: CASSLPSGDPSEQYF; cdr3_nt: TGTGCCAGCAGCTTGCCTAGCGGGGACCCTTCCGAGCAGTACTTC
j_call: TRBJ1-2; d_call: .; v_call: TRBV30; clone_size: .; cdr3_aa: CAWSFVTNYGYTF; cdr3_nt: TGTGCCTGGAGCTTTGTAACTAACTATGGCTACACCTTC
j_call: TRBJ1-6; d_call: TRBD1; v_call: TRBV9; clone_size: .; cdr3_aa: CASSVGDRGNSPLHF; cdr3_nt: TGTGCCAGCAGCGTAGGGGACAGGGGGAATTCACCCCTCCACTTT
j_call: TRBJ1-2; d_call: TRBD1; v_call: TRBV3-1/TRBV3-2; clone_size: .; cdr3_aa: CASSRGTADFYGYTF; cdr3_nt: TGTGCCAGCAGCCGAGGGACAGCTGATTTCTATGGCTACACCTTC
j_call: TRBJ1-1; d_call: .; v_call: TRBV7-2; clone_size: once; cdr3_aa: CASSLRGKGVTEAFF; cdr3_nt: TGTGCCAGCAGCTTACGGGGAAAGGGGGTAACTGAAGCTTTCTTT